The TCR beta chain under discussion was sequenced for a study of cytomegalovirus exposure and HLA in healthy donors. On the study more broadly: Genetic ancestry analysis placed around 76% of the roughly 400 donors that were genotyped in the Caucasian-associated cluster. General study points: Excluded were some V segments that proved indistinguishable, including TRBV6-2 and TRBV6-3.

The PCR contained 60 Vbeta and 13 Jbeta primers. Repertoires were generated with immunoSEQ multiplex PCR, while TCRdb's copy carries only in-frame clones and drops some. The table has 110,000 to 150,000 clones, roughly three quarters seen once. The trim removed 2 bases at V and 7 bases at J, leaving 4 bases unmatched. The germline CDR1 and CDR2 sequences are SGHDT and YYEEEE. The CDR3 is 14 amino acids. With regard to this clone: What it binds is not known.

Samples came from healthy bone marrow donors. V is TRBV5-6 and J is TRBJ2-2, with 8 nucleotides matching TRBD1. This clonotype originated in a man aged 55 to 69 in good health and CMV-seronegative. Sequencing was performed on PBMCs. The CDR3 here is CASSFRGPDGELFF. In DNA form, the CDR3 reads TGTGCCAGCAGCTTCAGGGGGCCGGACGGGGAGCTGTTTTTT.